The 5 T cell receptor beta chains presented below share a single source sample, sequenced in a study of blood T cells in healthy people across ages. A sample-barcoded 5' primer and a J-beta primer mix were used in a second PCR of roughly 6 to 11 cycles. TCRdb ran MiXCR on the 5' RACE reads and lists one entry per CDR3 protein. The data show some 900,000 distinct CDR3 sequences, with around 49% seen just once and around 15% held by the top ten. The specimen sequenced was blood. Receptors originate from a man aged 25 to 40 in good health.

As for this clonotype: This could be a read error, since a much larger clone is one nucleotide away. This chain links TRBV7-9 with TRBJ2-5; D is ambiguous. V was cut by 3 bases and J by 11 bases, with 13 bases left in between. This CDR3 has 12 residues. Germline V gene lookup returns CDR1 SEHNR and CDR2 FQNEAQ (reference sequence). CDR3: CASSLGWNEQYF. CDR3 sequence (DNA): TGTGCCAGCAGCTTGGGGTGGAATGAGCAGTACTTC. The entire variable domain, with the rest obtained from reference TRBV7-9 and TRBJ2-5, is as follows: DTGVSQNPRHKITKRGQNVTFRCDPISEHNRLYWYRQTLGQGPEFLTYFQNEAQLEKSRLLSDRFSAERPKGSFSTLEIQRTEQGDSAMYLCASSLGWNEQYFGPGTRLLVL.

This clonotype was recorded a few times. The CDR3 coding sequence is TGTGCCAGCAGCATTACGTCGGGACAGGGCGATGGCTACACCTTC. Protein product: CASSITSGQGDGYTF. V and J are TRBV27 and TRBJ1-2; TRBD1 matches 9 bases. CDR1 is MNHEY and CDR2 is SMNVEV in the germline V gene (reference sequence). The CDR3 is 15 amino acids. V was pared by 6 bases and J by 6 bases, with 11 bases of the junction left unmatched.

The J gene is TRBJ1-4, the V gene TRBV24-1; the D is unclear. Looked up from germline, CDR1 is KGHDR and CDR2 is SFDVKD. V was trimmed by 8 bases and J by 0 bases, leaving 21 bases between them. This CDR3 has 18 residues. In nucleotides, the CDR3 is TGTGCCACCAAGTCCGACACAAGGAGTTACGCAACTAATGAAAAACTGTTTTTT. This sequence encodes CATKSDTRSYATNEKLFF.

The V and J genes are TRBV7-8 and TRBJ2-3; 10 bases agree with TRBD2. J gave up 3 bases and V 1 base, and 7 bases lay outside the gene matches. CDR3 length equals 17 residues. Germline values: CDR1 SGHVS, CDR2 FQNEAQ. The chain's CDR3 is CASSLVLSAGGTDTQYF. Here the CDR3 DNA reads TGTGCCAGCAGCTTAGTACTTTCAGCGGGGGGGACAGATACGCAGTATTTT.

This clonotype was found a few times. The chain links TRBV7-8 to TRBJ2-3; D gene unclear. Trimming stripped 1 base from V and 6 bases from J, with 8 bases between. Germline-derived CDR1 and CDR2 are SGHVS and FQNEAQ. The CDR3 is made up of 13 amino acids. In nucleotides, the CDR3 is TGTGCCAGCAGCTTAGTTTCCAGGGATACGCAGTATTTT. This codes for CASSLVSRDTQYF.